This TCR beta chain was documented in a study of T cell repertoires and Cas9 in healthy adults. Study background: CD4 and CD8 compartments: SpCas9-reactive T cells profiled for potency, cytotoxicity, lineage.

Profiling relied on immunoSEQ multiplex PCR, and the TCRdb table lists in-frame clones only, not all of them. The sample yields about 14,000 clones, approximately 92% seen once. About this clone: The target antigen is unknown.

The ends were cut back, 2 bases at V and 2 bases at J, with 6 bases in the middle. The CDR3 covers 13 residues. Germline values: CDR1 MNHNY, CDR2 SVGAGI (reference sequence). Study findings and constraints: In vitro, SpCas9-reactive Tregs were reported to curb effector T cell proliferation and function.

The chain joins TRBV6-6 to TRBJ1-1; D is ambiguous. This TCR came from a human donor in good health. The sample consisted of Tregs (CD4+, CD25+, CD127-, CD137-, CD154-) from PBMCs; culture status not recorded. The CDR3 sequence: CASSYVLNTEAFF. As DNA, the CDR3 is TGTGCCAGCAGTTACGTTCTAAACACTGAAGCTTTCTTT.